This T cell receptor (beta chain) was obtained from a study of OX40 agonist ivuxolimab in advanced cancers. Clones were read by immunoSEQ multiplex PCR, and TCRdb kept only the in-frame ones, dropping some. Of tens of thousands of clones listed, around 94% are singletons. With autoimmune disease history or systemic immunosuppression, patients were excluded. J was trimmed by 8 bases and V by 1 base; bases with no gene match: 6. Germline CDR1 reads SGHNT; CDR2 reads YENEEA. The CDR3 has 16 residues. The sequence came from an adult with an advanced solid tumor such as melanoma, head and neck, liver or kidney cancer. The chain uses TRBV11-3 and TRBJ2-1, with 12 bases matching TRBD2. The sequencing here drew on CD4+ or CD8+ T cells sorted from blood, taken in a trial of the OX40 agonist ivuxolimab. The CDR3 bases are TGTGCCAGCAGCTTAGCCGGACTAGCGGGGTTCGATGAGCAGTTCTTC. Translation gives CASSLAGLAGFDEQFF.